A single sample gave rise to the 13 T cell receptor beta chains below, sequenced in a study of beta chain features in type 1 diabetes. Broader study findings: Among all four CD4+ subsets, Type 1 diabetes patients had TCRB CDR3s that were moderately but significantly shorter.

Their specific antigens are unknown. The authors reverse transcribed all of the isolated RNA, so sequencing captured expressed TCRB transcripts. Clones were read by immunoSEQ multiplex PCR, and TCRdb kept only the in-frame ones, dropping some. The sample carries around 130,000 clones, around 9% recorded once. The sample consisted of central memory CD4+ T cells from blood. Source of these receptors: a man aged 25 to 45 with type 1 diabetes.

This clone was detected once. The rearrangement joins TRBV6-5 to TRBJ2-1; D is ambiguous. The CDR3 has 16 amino acids. The germline V gene encodes CDR1 MNHEY and CDR2 SVGAGI. V lost 2 bases and J 8 bases, leaving 19 bases between the germline ends. CDR3 coding DNA: TGTGCCAGCAGTTACAGCGCCGAGCCAAAGGCCTATGAGCAGTTCTTC. The encoded protein is CASSYSAEPKAYEQFF.

This chain links TRBV29-1 with TRBJ1-1, with 8 bases fitting TRBD1. Per the germline V gene, CDR1 is SQVTM and CDR2 is ANQGSEA. CDR3 length: 16 residues. The V gene end was trimmed by 5 bases and the J gene end by 3 bases; junction bases not matched to a gene: 14. This CDR3 is CSVRKGTGGLHTEAFF. The CDR3 DNA reads TGCAGCGTTCGGAAAGGGACAGGCGGCTTACACACTGAAGCTTTCTTT.

This clone was detected a few times. This chain joins TRBV7-8 and TRBJ2-2; 7 positions match TRBD2. From germline, CDR1 is SGHVS and CDR2 FQNEAQ. The length of the CDR3 is 15 residues. V shed 5 bases, J shed 4 bases, and the junction held 7 bases outside the gene matches. The CDR3 coding sequence is TGTGCCAGCAGCCTGTCCGGGACTATCACCGGGGAGCTGTTTTTT. This translates into CASSLSGTITGELFF.

The V and J genes are TRBV4-1 and TRBJ1-2; no firm D call. Germline V gene data show CDR1 as MGHRA and CDR2 as YSYEKL. CDR3 length: 15 amino acids. V lost 0 bases, J lost 3 bases, and 11 bases lay in between. CDR3 sequence: CASSQEGRRDYGYTF. The CDR3 DNA follows: TGCGCCAGCAGCCAAGAGGGAAGGAGGGACTATGGCTACACCTTC.

The chain links TRBV13 to TRBJ1-1; 9 bases fit TRBD1. V shed 4 bases, J shed 5 bases, and the junction held 5 bases outside the gene matches. The CDR3 sequence is 14 residues long. Germline CDR1 and CDR2: PRHDT and FYEKMQ (reference sequence). This CDR3 is CASSWGQGDTEAFF. The DNA for the CDR3 is TGTGCCAGCAGCTGGGGACAGGGAGATACTGAAGCTTTCTTT. Full variable domain (missing parts from reference TRBV13 and TRBJ1-1): AAGVIQSPRHLIKEKRETATLKCYPIPRHDTVYWYQQGPGQDPQFLISFYEKMQSDKGSIPDRFSAQQFSDYHSELNMSSLELGDSALYFCASSWGQGDTEAFFGQGTRLTVV.

This clone was detected only a few times. This chain uses TRBV7-2 with TRBJ1-2; TRBD1 might be the D (6 bases). Looked up from germline, CDR1 is SGHTA and CDR2 is FQGNSA. The V and J ends lost 5 bases and 3 bases respectively, with 16 bases between them. The CDR3 totals 15 residues. CDR3: CASSQQTGLYYGYTF. The CDR3 DNA reads as TGTGCCAGCAGCCAGCAGACAGGTCTATACTATGGCTACACCTTC. The variable domain in full, with the rest retrieved from reference TRBV7-2 and TRBJ1-2, is GAGVSQSPSNKVTEKGKDVELRCDPISGHTALYWYRQSLGQGLEFLIYFQGNSAPDKSGLPSDRFSAERTGGSVSTLTIQRTQQEDSAVYLCASSQQTGLYYGYTFGSGTRLTVV.

In its sample, this clone was seen a few times. V gene TRBV7-9 combines with J gene TRBJ1-2, with D hard to call. Germline CDR1 and CDR2: SEHNR and FQNEAQ (reference sequence). CDR3 length: 13 residues. The V and J ends lost 1 base and 5 bases respectively, with 8 bases between them. The CDR3 DNA reads TGTGCCAGCAGCTTAGAGCCCCTTTATGGCTACACCTTC. This codes for CASSLEPLYGYTF.

This chain uses TRBV10-3 with TRBJ2-1; possible D gene TRBD1, 6 bases. Per the germline V gene, CDR1 is ENHRY and CDR2 is SYGVKD. There are 16 residues in the CDR3. With 4 bases removed from V and 1 base from J, the gap between germline ends came to 14 bases. CDR3 coding DNA: TGTGCCATCAGTGTGGGGCAGGGGAATTCCTACAATGAGCAGTTCTTC. Amino acid sequence: CAISVGQGNSYNEQFF.

J is TRBJ2-7 and V is TRBV9; D may be TRBD2 (7 bases). The CDR3 runs 14 residues. V was clipped by 3 bases and J by 8 bases, with 18 bases between them. CDR1 SGDLS and CDR2 YYNGEE come from the germline V gene. CDR3 region: CASSAGGPTTQQYF. CDR3 in DNA: TGTGCCAGCAGCGCGGGGGGCCCCACTACTCAGCAGTACTTC.

The table lists this clone with a few counts. The chain links TRBV28 to TRBJ1-3, with D perhaps TRBD1 (6 bases). Trimming removed 4 bases from V and 1 base from J, with 14 bases in between. Germline CDR1 MDHEN, CDR2 SYDVKM. The length of the CDR3 is 16 residues. The CDR3, as DNA: TGTGCCAGCAGTTCGCCGGGACATTCGTCTGGAAACACCATATATTTT. Its translation: CASSSPGHSSGNTIYF.

This clone was detected only a few times. The rearrangement links TRBV20-1 to TRBJ2-1; D not certain. Germline V gene data show CDR1 as DFQATT and CDR2 as SNEGSKA (reference sequence). There are 11 residues in the CDR3. V was clipped by 7 bases and J by 5 bases, with 9 bases between them. CDR3 nucleotide sequence: TGCAGTGAGGTTAGCAACAATGAGCAGTTCTTC. Protein product: CSEVSNNEQFF.

This clone came up a few times. The V call is TRBV7-9, the J call TRBJ2-7, with 7 bases that match TRBD1. In germline, CDR1 is SEHNR, CDR2 FQNEAQ (reference sequence). The CDR3 covers 12 residues. Trimming cost V 5 bases and J 4 bases; bases outside gene matches: 2. The CDR3: CASSVQGYEQYF. In DNA, the CDR3 is TGTGCCAGCAGCGTACAGGGGTACGAGCAGTACTTC.

This clone occurred a few times. The chain employs TRBV28 and TRBJ1-4, with 7 nucleotides matching TRBD1. Germline values: CDR1 MDHEN, CDR2 SYDVKM. V shed 5 bases and J 0 bases; nucleotides not matched to a gene: 0. The CDR3 extends over 14 amino acids. The CDR3 sequence is CASSQGATNEKLFF. CDR3 DNA sequence: TGTGCCAGCAGTCAGGGGGCAACTAATGAAAAACTGTTTTTT.